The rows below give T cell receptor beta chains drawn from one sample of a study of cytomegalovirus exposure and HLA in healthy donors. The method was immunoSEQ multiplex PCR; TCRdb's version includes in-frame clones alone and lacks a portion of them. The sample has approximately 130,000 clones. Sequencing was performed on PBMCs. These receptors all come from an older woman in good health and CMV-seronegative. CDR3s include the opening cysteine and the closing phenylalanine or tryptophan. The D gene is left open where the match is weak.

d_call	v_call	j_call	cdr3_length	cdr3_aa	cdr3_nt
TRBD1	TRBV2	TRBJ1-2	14	CASRPQGAIYGYTF	TGTGCCAGCAGGCCGCAGGGGGCTATTTATGGCTACACCTTC
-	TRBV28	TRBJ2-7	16	CASSSPQEGASYEQYF	TGTGCCAGCAGTTCACCCCAGGAAGGGGCTTCCTACGAGCAGTACTTC
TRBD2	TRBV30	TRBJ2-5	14	CAWSVAGTGGTQYF	TGTGCCTGGAGTGTAGCAGGGACGGGGGGGACCCAGTACTTC
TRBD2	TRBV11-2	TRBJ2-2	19	CASSPTSGGVFWNTGELFF	TGTGCCAGCAGCCCTACTAGCGGGGGGGTATTTTGGAACACCGGGGAGTTGTTTTTT
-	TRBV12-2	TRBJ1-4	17	CASFRGRVGATNEKLFF	TGTGCAAGTTTTAGGGGCCGGGTGGGTGCAACTAATGAAAAACTGTTTTTT
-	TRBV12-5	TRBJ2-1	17	CASAQIGGQGPYNEQFF	TGTGCTAGTGCCCAAATCGGGGGGCAGGGGCCCTACAATGAGCAGTTCTTC
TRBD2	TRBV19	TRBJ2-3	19	CASSIASGASSWGLDTQYF	TGTGCCAGTAGTATTGCTAGCGGGGCTTCCTCCTGGGGGTTAGATACGCAGTATTTT
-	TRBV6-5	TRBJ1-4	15	CASSRGSAPNEKLFF	TGTGCCAGCAGCCGGGGGTCGGCCCCTAATGAAAAACTGTTTTTT
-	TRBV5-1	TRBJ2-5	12	CASSLLQETQYF	TGCGCCAGCAGCTTACTCCAAGAGACCCAGTACTTC
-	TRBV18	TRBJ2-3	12	CASSPVTDTQYF	TGTGCCAGCTCACCCGTCACAGATACGCAGTATTTT
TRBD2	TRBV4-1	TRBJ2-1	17	CASSQARTSGRDNEQFF	TGCGCCAGCAGCCAAGCAAGGACTAGCGGGAGGGACAATGAGCAGTTCTTC
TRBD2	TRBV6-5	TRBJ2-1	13	CASSYRGVGEQFF	TGTGCCAGCAGTTACCGGGGGGTAGGGGAGCAGTTCTTC
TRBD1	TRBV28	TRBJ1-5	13	CASRTGSNQPQHF	TGTGCCAGCAGGACAGGGAGCAATCAGCCCCAGCATTTT
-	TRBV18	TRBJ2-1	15	CASSGSGERYNEQFF	TGTGCCAGCTCCGGATCGGGGGAGCGCTACAATGAGCAGTTCTTC
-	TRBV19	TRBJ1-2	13	CASRLDRHYGYTF	TGTGCCAGCCGATTGGACAGACACTATGGCTACACCTTC
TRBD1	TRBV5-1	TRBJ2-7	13	CASSLAKGAEQYF	TGCGCCAGCAGCTTGGCCAAGGGGGCAGAGCAGTACTTC
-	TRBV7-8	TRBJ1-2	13	CASSLGRKSGYTF	TGTGCCAGCAGCTTAGGCAGGAAATCTGGCTACACCTTC
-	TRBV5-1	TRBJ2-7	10	CATPRGEQYF	TGCGCCACCCCAAGGGGAGAGCAGTACTTC
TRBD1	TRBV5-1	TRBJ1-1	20	CASSGNGQGRPIPANTEAFF	TGCGCCAGCAGCGGAAACGGACAGGGCCGACCTATACCGGCGAACACTGAAGCTTTCTTT
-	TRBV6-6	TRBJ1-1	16	CASSYSIRTDPREAFF	TGTGCCAGCAGTTACTCGATCCGGACAGATCCCCGGGAAGCTTTCTTT
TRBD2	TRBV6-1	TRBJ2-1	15	CASSETSGGRDEQFF	TGTGCCAGCAGTGAAACTAGCGGGGGCCGGGATGAGCAGTTCTTC
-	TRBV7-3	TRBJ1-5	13	CASSPPGGQPQHF	TGTGCCAGCAGCCCCCCCGGGGGACAGCCCCAGCATTTT
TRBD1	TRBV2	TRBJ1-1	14	CASSSTPGGGGAFF	TGTGCCAGCAGTTCCACCCCAGGGGGTGGTGGGGCTTTCTTT
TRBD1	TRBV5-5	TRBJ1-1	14	CASSLQGANTEAFF	TGTGCCAGCAGCTTACAGGGGGCTAACACTGAAGCTTTCTTT